This TCR beta chain is drawn from a study of shared clonotypes between healthy human individuals (dated by TCRdb to 2019 to 2021). Describing the broader study: A few men and a couple of women, aged 18 to 49 years, made up the cohort. Between about 0.85 and 10 billion PBMCs per donor were obtained by leukapheresis. For each donor, three plates each were used for CD4 naive and CD4 memory, two plates were used for CD8 naive, and one plate was used for CD8 memory. The study deeply sequenced blood TCR repertoires of about five healthy adults to estimate repertoire size and the extent of clonotype sharing between individuals. To increase sequencing depth and limit assay-specific biases, different laboratories used diverse techniques to prepare libraries and sequence TCR repertoires.

The donors were healthy, HIV-negative adults with no recently reported acute infections or vaccinations. Only Caucasian adults living in Nashville, Tennessee, USA were represented among the donors. CD4+ T cells were enriched through magnetic negative selection, after which naive cells were positively selected on CD45RA and the remaining negative fraction served as the memory subset. Blood was obtained by leukapheresis, after which PBMCs were separated by Ficoll-Histopaque density gradient centrifugation and cryopreserved in liquid nitrogen vapor phase. Analytical flow cytometry was used to check the purity and quantity of every magnetically sorted T cell population. Genomic DNA was isolated from each sorted fraction and quantified by UV absorbance on a Nanodrop 2000c. The CDR3 measures 14 amino acids from cysteine to phenylalanine. The retained sequence is limited to the CDR3, 42 bases, with the frame set at the first base. Trimming takes 0 bases from V and 2 bases from J, and the germline ends sit 8 bases apart. Sequences SGHRS (CDR1) and YFSETQ (CDR2) are obtained from the germline V gene.

Note on this clone: The specificity of this receptor is unknown. No much larger clone is present one base from it, and per-base qualities are unavailable.

Using the deep immunoSEQ assay, TCR CDR3 regions were amplified from genomic DNA by multiplex PCR. For each cell subset, the extracted genomic DNA was distributed evenly across all wells of several immunoSEQ 96-well plates, and each plate served as one replicate. For sorted subsets, about 0.2 ug genomic DNA, equal to 25,000 to 35,000 T cell genomes, was loaded into each replicate PCR. Purified libraries were measured with a Qubit 3.0 fluorometer, size-checked on a Bioanalyzer 2100, and measured again with the KAPA Library Quantification kit. Each immunoSEQ 96-well plate was sequenced on its own single-read 150-cycle Illumina NextSeq 550 flow cell. Per the original workflow: The immunoSEQ output contained only junctional sequences without quality scores, so filtering could not match that applied to full-length reads. Sequences were annotated with PyIR, a Python wrapper for IgBLAST v1.9, and V/J genes and CDR3 were assigned using IMGT germline references. Any read was removed if the V/J assignment was weak (E-value above 1e-6), the CDR3 was missing, or the read contained stop codons, out-of-frame junctions, or ambiguous translated residues. A V3J clonotype was defined by an identical inferred V gene, J gene, and CDR3 amino acid sequence. The percentage overlap between two repertoires was calculated by dividing the number of shared unique clonotypes by the size of the smaller repertoire. Three approaches were used to assess repertoire richness: RTK rarefaction, the Chao1 estimator, and Recon v2.1 estimates of unobserved clonotypes. For all TCRbeta clonotypes obtained by the gDNA method from a few donors, generation probabilities were computed with OLGA. The table was pulled from immuneACCESS by TCRdb, which kept in-frame rearrangements only. Such tables lose some clones; where checked, under half of the loss comes from unresolved V genes, and the rest has no known cause. Clone size and the V and J calls come from that table; the DNA yielded D and trimming. Recorded for this sample are 550,000 to 850,000 clones; about 74% of them occurred a single time. 1.7% of the sample rests with the top ten.

Here is what the overall study found, with its caveats: About 5% of naive CD4, 3.5% of naive CD8, 2.3% of memory CD4, and 0.4% of memory CD8 clonotypes were shared across several donors. Even with the large sequencing depth, rarefaction of the sorted-subset datasets indicated that sequencing was incomplete. Pairwise subsampling indicated that sequencing depth was expected to affect the degree of clonotype sharing among donors. Sampling was restricted to blood, and TCR repertoires in tissues likely differ from the TCR repertoires found in blood. Naive subsets generally had larger estimated clonotype richness than memory subsets. The small number of donors limited the genetic and exposure-history diversity represented. Compared with non-shared clonotypes, the clonotypes found in all four sorted-subset donors had higher generation probabilities.

Specimen: memory CD4+ T cells sorted from blood. The cell subset or site label, as the study defines it: CD45RA-negative fraction. The origin of this receptor is a woman aged 25 to 45 in good health. Rearrangement joined TRBV5-1 to TRBJ2-5, with the D segment identity uncertain. The CDR3 loop reads CASSLGVGQETQYF. In nucleotides, the sequence is TGCGCCAGCAGCTTGGGGGTCGGGCAAGAGACCCAGTACTTC.